One sample yielded the 6 T cell receptor beta chains listed below, sequenced in a study of T cell clonotyping in hematopoietic cell transplantation. Time point in this sample: recipient sample about 28 days before transplant, after cytoreduction. TCRdb's table, derived via immunoSEQ multiplex PCR, lists solely in-frame clones and lacks some. The repertoire holds around 7,400 clones, with more than 75% as singletons. Sequencing was performed on peripheral blood mononuclear cells, taken before stem cell transplant. These receptors were obtained from a man between 60 and 75 years old with acute myeloid leukemia. Some clones in this sample may be carry-over from other donors' samples.

J is TRBJ2-5 and V is TRBV11-2; D gene unclear. V lost 1 base, J lost 5 bases, and 2 bases lay in between. Germline V gives CDR1 SGHAT, CDR2 FQNNGV. This CDR3 region has 11 residues. CDR3: CASSLGETQYF. CDR3 nucleotides: TGTGCCAGCAGCTTAGGGGAGACCCAGTACTTC.

The gene calls are TRBV6-5 and TRBJ2-2; D may be TRBD2 (6 bases). Germline CDR1 is MNHEY and CDR2 is SVGAGI. Trimming took off 2 bases at V and 6 bases at J, with 10 bases between the two ends. This CDR3 has 14 amino acids. In DNA, the CDR3 is TGTGCCAGCAGTTACAGACTAGACGCCGGGGAGCTGTTTTTT. This encodes CASSYRLDAGELFF.

The chain has TRBV6-5 and TRBJ1-5, with 7 bases lining up with TRBD1. This CDR3 spans 13 amino acids. The V and J ends lost 6 bases and 7 bases, in that order; junction bases with no gene match: 6. Germline CDR1 reads MNHEY; CDR2 reads SVGAGI. Here the CDR3 reads CASSDRARQPQHF. CDR3 coding DNA: TGTGCCAGCAGCGACAGGGCACGGCAGCCCCAGCATTTT.

V gene TRBV11-2 combines with J gene TRBJ1-2; D remains unclear. The ends were cut back, 1 base at V and 13 bases at J, with 10 bases in the middle. The germline V gene encodes CDR1 SGHAT and CDR2 FQNNGV. The CDR3 sequence is 11 residues long. CDR3 amino acids: CASSLGLNPTF. In nucleotides, the CDR3 is TGTGCCAGCAGCTTAGGTTTAAATCCCACCTTC.

The chain is built from TRBV6-1 and TRBJ1-2; 7 bases are a match to TRBD1. The trim removed 10 bases at V and 4 bases at J, leaving 9 bases unmatched. Germline-derived CDR1 and CDR2 are MNHNS and SASEGT. The CDR3 extends over 13 amino acids. The CDR3 protein is CATWGQNFYGYTF. CDR3 nucleotide sequence: TGTGCCACTTGGGGACAGAATTTCTATGGCTACACCTTC.

The chain couples TRBV28 to TRBJ2-7; TRBD2 matches 7 bases. Trimming cost V 4 bases and J 4 bases; bases outside gene matches: 10. CDR1 and CDR2 (germline): MDHEN, SYDVKM. The CDR3 has 15 residues. The CDR3 DNA reads as TGTGCCAGCAGTTCCCCTGGGGCGGGAGTATACGAGCAGTACTTC. Its translation is CASSSPGAGVYEQYF.